The present T cell receptor (beta chain) was sequenced within a study of T cell repertoires in cytomegalovirus infection (dated by TCRdb to about 2019). Study-wide context: Recently identified HLA-C-restricted CMV epitopes, whose presentation resists viral immunomodulation, were targeted by peptide stimulations together with well-studied HLA-B-restricted epitopes. Donor HLA type was relevant to the analysis, because carriage of CMV infection together with the matching HLA type was indicated by public TCR beta signatures.

Study-wide conclusions, independent of this receptor: The ex vivo response was dominated by HLA-C-restricted CMV-specific TCR beta clonotypes, which also provided the single most frequent clonotype in two of eight donors. In both this cohort and an independent roughly 330-donor cohort, the cumulative frequency of public TCR beta family members distinguished carriers of CMV infection plus the relevant HLA type.

The treatment or condition label for this specimen denotes: in vitro stimulation with specific CMV peptide epitopes to enrich CMV-specific T cells. This sample was sequenced with an Illumina HiSeq 1500. TCRdb trimmed public reads at Q25 via fastp, called clones via MiXCR and kept in-frame beta chains. One record per CDR3 amino acid sequence lists the most common genes and DNA. The sample data list about 770,000 distinct CDR3 sequences, and 25% to 30% of these were observed just once. Of the sample, less than 15% is held by the ten largest clones. V loses 0 bases, J loses 8 bases, and the germline ends lie 16 bases apart. The CDR3 contains 15 residues, cysteine and phenylalanine counted. Only the CDR3 part of the read is kept: 45 bases, read in frame from the first base. Reading the germline V gene gives CDR1 SGHVS and CDR2 FNYEAQ. Concerning this clonotype itself: Its antigen remains unidentified. No base quality values were provided; no much bigger clone lies one nucleotide off.

The chain joins TRBV7-6 to TRBJ1-2; the D gene cannot be named for sure. This clonotype was obtained from a human donor in good health (CMV status not recorded). Some clones in this sample may be carry-over from other donors' samples. The sample in question was cultured CD8+ T cells from PBMCs, obtained from culture after CMV antigen stimulation. CDR3 loop: CASSLAGRSKGGYTF. In nucleotide form, the sequence is TGTGCCAGCAGCTTAGCCGGCAGGTCTAAAGGGGGCTACACCTTC.